This TCR beta chain is drawn from a study of cytomegalovirus exposure and HLA in healthy donors. Trimming stripped 5 bases from V and 4 bases from J, with 12 bases between. The CDR3 has 14 amino acids. In germline, CDR1 is SGHTA, CDR2 FQGNSA. The PCR was carried out with 60 Vbeta primers and 13 Jbeta primers. Sequencing was performed with immunoSEQ multiplex PCR; in TCRdb, only in-frame clones are kept and a portion is missing. This table holds approximately 240,000 clones, around four fifths found once. This TCR was recovered from a woman aged 60 to 75 in good health and CMV-seropositive. The sequenced sample was PBMCs. The chain joins TRBV7-2 to TRBJ1-3; D is undetermined. The CDR3 DNA is TGTGCCAGCAGCACCCCGAGGCAGGGAAACACCATATATTTT. It codes for CASSTPRQGNTIYF. Supplemented by reference TRBV7-2 and TRBJ1-3, the full variable domain reads GAGVSQSPSNKVTEKGKDVELRCDPISGHTALYWYRQSLGQGLEFLIYFQGNSAPDKSGLPSDRFSAERTGGSVSTLTIQRTQQEDSAVYLCASSTPRQGNTIYFGEGSWLTVV.